The 23 T cell receptor beta chains below were found in one sample sequenced in a study of CD8 T cells in Susac syndrome. Random hexamers were used to reverse transcribe the RNA input (roughly 0.5 to 1 ug). One entry per CDR3 protein results from TCRdb running MiXCR on the immunoSEQ multiplex PCR reads. The table lists 240,000 or so distinct CDR3 sequences, about 95% of them singletons, with 0.1% in the top ten. Sequenced sample: CD4+ T cells from PBMCs. The receptors shown here come from a human donor with Susac syndrome.

The chain recombines TRBV29-1 with TRBJ2-1; D gene ambiguous. The ends were cut back, 4 bases at V and 8 bases at J, with 9 bases in the middle. The CDR3 loop spans 11 amino acids. The germline V gene has CDR1 SQVTM and CDR2 ANQGSEA. The CDR3 coding sequence is TGCAGCGTTGCTCGAGGAGATGAGCAGTTCTTC. This sequence encodes CSVARGDEQFF.

V is TRBV7-2 and J is TRBJ1-4; no definite D call. The CDR3 sequence is 15 residues long. Germline V gene lookup returns CDR1 SGHTA and CDR2 FQGNSA. The V end was cut by 1 base, the J end by 2 bases, with 8 bases between. In nucleotides, the CDR3 is TGTGCCAGCAGCTTAGTACCGCCTACTAATGAAAAACTGTTTTTT. It specifies CASSLVPPTNEKLFF.

The chain joins TRBV5-1 to TRBJ2-1; TRBD2 agrees at 9 bases. Losses at the gene ends were 2 bases for V and 7 bases for J; bases not matched to a gene: 7. The CDR3 extends over 15 amino acids. Germline CDR1 SGHRS, CDR2 YFSETQ. The CDR3 DNA reads TGCGCCAGCAGCTTTTCGCCTAGCGGGGAGAATGAGCAGTTCTTC. This codes for CASSFSPSGENEQFF.

This chain uses TRBV11-2 with TRBJ2-7; D unclear. Germline CDR1 and CDR2: SGHAT and FQNNGV. V was shortened by 5 bases and J by 0 bases, with 11 bases between the two germline ends. The length of the CDR3 is 14 residues. The CDR3 nucleotides read TGTGCCAGCAGCCAGGACCGAGACTCCTACGAGCAGTACTTC. This codes for CASSQDRDSYEQYF.

The rearrangement uses TRBV5-6 and TRBJ2-4; 7 nucleotides match TRBD1. This CDR3 has 16 residues. V lost 3 bases, J lost 2 bases, and 8 bases stayed unmatched. The germline V gene has CDR1 SGHDT and CDR2 YYEEEE. For the CDR3, the DNA is TGTGCCAGCAGCTATGGCCCCAGGGGGACCAAAAACATTCAGTACTTC. This encodes CASSYGPRGTKNIQYF.

Concerning this clonotype: The junction shows a germline mismatch at one end, possibly a read error. The rearrangement uses TRBV6-1 and TRBJ2-1; D perhaps matches TRBD2 (5 bases). The CDR3 is 14 residues long. In germline, CDR1 is MNHNS, CDR2 SASEGT. In DNA form, the CDR3 reads TGTGCCAGCAGGGAAGCGGCCCTGCGTAATGAGCAGTTCTTC. Its translation: CASREAALRNEQFF.

V usage is TRBV20-1 and J usage is TRBJ1-5; D is unresolved. There are 14 residues in the CDR3. Germline CDR1 reads DFQATT; CDR2 reads SNEGSKA (reference sequence). Trimming took off 6 bases at V and 6 bases at J, with 18 bases between the two ends. CDR3 coding DNA: TGCAGTGCCCTAGGAGAGGCGCGGTTTCAGCCCCAGCATTTT. It translates to CSALGEARFQPQHF.

V usage is TRBV5-4 and J usage is TRBJ2-1, with 7 nucleotides matching TRBD1. Germline CDR1 SGHNT, CDR2 YYREEE (reference sequence). V lost 4 bases and J lost 5; bases outside the gene matches: 15. The CDR3 sequence is 17 residues long. The CDR3 bases are TGTGCCAGCAGCCTCTCAAAGACAGGGTTGGGAAACAATGAGCAGTTCTTC. Protein sequence: CASSLSKTGLGNNEQFF.

J is TRBJ2-1 and V is TRBV20-1; TRBD1 matches 8 bases. Germline CDR1 DFQATT, CDR2 SNEGSKA (reference sequence). This CDR3 is built from 13 residues. With 5 bases clipped from V and 6 bases from J, the junction kept 6 bases outside the gene matches. The CDR3 region is CSAEITGGNEQFF. CDR3 coding DNA: TGCAGTGCTGAAATTACAGGGGGCAATGAGCAGTTCTTC.

The J gene is TRBJ2-5, the V gene TRBV25-1; D remains unclear. V lost 1 base, J lost 5 bases, and 14 bases lay in between. Germline values: CDR1 MGHDK, CDR2 SYGVNS. The CDR3 consists of 15 residues. This CDR3 is CASSESRFSAETQYF. The CDR3 DNA reads TGTGCCAGCAGTGAATCTCGGTTTTCGGCGGAGACCCAGTACTTC.

A single count supports this clonotype. The genes are TRBV18 and TRBJ2-1; a possible D gene is TRBD1 (5 bases). The CDR3 is 13 residues long. Trimming removed 1 base from V and 8 bases from J, with 9 bases in between. CDR1 and CDR2 (germline): KGHSH, LQKENI. CDR3 in amino acids: CASSPQGSYEQFF. The CDR3 DNA sequence: TGTGCCAGCTCACCACAGGGGTCCTATGAGCAGTTCTTC.

The chain uses TRBV23-1 and TRBJ1-5; the D is unclear. TRBV23-1 has ORF status, its function being uncertain. V was cut by 5 bases and J by 3 bases, with 14 bases left in between. The CDR3 is made up of 15 amino acids. CDR3 DNA sequence: TGCGCCAGCAGTATTCAACAGAAATTCAATCAGCCCCAGCATTTT. It translates to CASSIQQKFNQPQHF.

This chain uses TRBV29-1 with TRBJ1-4, with 10 bases identical to TRBD1. Looked up from germline, CDR1 is SQVTM and CDR2 is ANQGSEA. V gave up 6 bases and J gave up 8 bases; unmatched junction bases: 9. This CDR3 has 14 amino acids. CDR3 nucleotide sequence: TGCAGCGTCGGTAGACAGGGGGCGTGGGAAAAACTGTTTTTT. This encodes CSVGRQGAWEKLFF.

This chain joins TRBV20-1 and TRBJ2-5; D not resolved. The CDR3 runs to 14 residues. V was cut by 4 bases and J by 5 bases, with 17 bases left in between. Germline CDR1 is DFQATT and CDR2 is SNEGSKA (reference sequence). The CDR3 sequence: CSAKLGFVVETQYF. CDR3 DNA sequence: TGCAGTGCTAAGTTGGGTTTTGTTGTGGAGACCCAGTACTTC.

The V call is TRBV30, the J call TRBJ1-4, with D unresolved. This CDR3 region has 13 residues. The V gene lost 3 bases and the J gene lost 8 bases, with 13 bases spanning the gap. CDR1 and CDR2 (germline): GTSNPN, SVGIG (reference sequence). For the CDR3, the DNA is TGTGCCTGGAGGTTGACGAAGATCGAAAAACTGTTTTTT. Protein sequence: CAWRLTKIEKLFF. The full variable domain, with the rest looked up from reference TRBV30 and TRBJ1-4, is SQTIHQWPATLVQPVGSPLSLECTVEGTSNPNLYWYRQAAGRGLQLLFYSVGIGQISSEVPQNLSASRPQDRQFILSSKKLLLSDSGFYLCAWRLTKIEKLFFGSGTQLSVL.

V and J are TRBV4-2 and TRBJ2-4; unclear D gene. The CDR3 length is 14 residues. With 0 bases removed from V and 4 bases from J, the gap between germline ends came to 7 bases. Germline CDR1 reads LGHNA; CDR2 reads YNFKEQ. The CDR3 is CASSQDGVKNIQYF. The DNA for the CDR3 is TGTGCCAGCAGCCAAGATGGGGTGAAAAACATTCAGTACTTC.

The chain recombines TRBV5-1 with TRBJ1-2; tentative D call: TRBD1 (6 bases). The V end was cut by 3 bases, the J end by 6 bases, with 18 bases between. This CDR3 is 15 amino acids long. From germline, CDR1 is SGHRS and CDR2 YFSETQ. CDR3 residues: CASSWTVGQSHGYTF. CDR3 DNA: TGCGCCAGCAGCTGGACCGTTGGACAGTCCCATGGCTACACCTTC. Full variable domain (outside the CDR3, taken from reference TRBV5-1 and TRBJ1-2): KAGVTQTPRYLIKTRGQQVTLSCSPISGHRSVSWYQQTPGQGLQFLFEYFSETQRNKGNFPGRFSGRQFSNSRSEMNVSTLELGDSALYLCASSWTVGQSHGYTFGSGTRLTVV.

This rearrangement joins TRBV29-1 to TRBJ2-1; 11 nucleotides match TRBD1. This CDR3 has 13 residues. V trimming: 7 bases; J trimming: 7 bases; junction bases outside the gene matches: 6. Germline V lookup: CDR1 SQVTM, CDR2 ANQGSEA. The CDR3 is CSAGTGGWNEQFF. DNA of the CDR3: TGCAGCGCAGGGACAGGGGGGTGGAATGAGCAGTTCTTC.

The chain carries TRBV7-2 and TRBJ1-4; the D is unclear. The germline gives CDR1 SGHTA, CDR2 FQGNSA. Trimming removed 4 bases at V and 5 bases at J, with 11 bases between. This CDR3 region has 14 residues. DNA for the CDR3: TGTGCCAGCAGCTCCCTGCGGCAGAATGAAAAACTGTTTTTT. Its translation: CASSSLRQNEKLFF.

The chain has TRBV4-1 and TRBJ1-2; D call uncertain. The length of the CDR3 is 13 residues. Germline CDR1 reads MGHRA; CDR2 reads YSYEKL. V lost 3 bases, J lost 5 bases, and 10 bases lay in between. CDR3 in DNA: TGCGCCAGCAGCCAGGCGCCCTTATATGGCTACACCTTC. Translation gives CASSQAPLYGYTF.

The V gene is TRBV2, the J gene TRBJ1-2, with a possible D match to TRBD1 (5 bases). The CDR3 consists of 15 residues. Trimming removed 8 bases from V and 2 bases from J, with 18 bases in between. Germline V gene lookup returns CDR1 SNHLY and CDR2 FYNNEI. DNA for the CDR3: TGTGCCAGCCCACTGGGAGGGGACGCGAACTATGGCTACACCTTC. It specifies CASPLGGDANYGYTF.

V usage is TRBV20-1 and J usage is TRBJ2-2, with a weak D call TRBD1 (5 bases). V was pared by 0 bases and J by 7 bases, with 15 bases between. This CDR3 is 15 amino acids long. The germline CDR1 and CDR2 sequences are DFQATT and SNEGSKA (reference sequence). CDR3 in amino acids: CSARDSQGANGELFF. The CDR3 DNA reads as TGCAGTGCTAGAGACTCTCAGGGCGCGAACGGGGAGCTGTTTTTT.

The gene calls are TRBV9 and TRBJ1-1, with 8 bases fitting TRBD1. Germline assignment: CDR1 SGDLS and CDR2 YYNGEE. V was clipped by 3 bases and J by 1 base; unmatched bases: 5. The CDR3 runs 15 residues. CDR3 sequence reads: CASSGTGGTNTEAFF. CDR3 nucleotide sequence: TGTGCCAGCAGCGGAACAGGGGGGACGAACACTGAAGCTTTCTTT.